These 2 T cell receptor beta chains originate from one sample sequenced in a study of cytotoxic CD8 clonotypes in ibrutinib-treated CLL. Using immunoSEQ multiplex PCR, the repertoire was profiled, and TCRdb retains in-frame clones only, with some absent. The repertoire holds 300,000 to 400,000 clones, 67% seen once, with roughly 6% in the top ten. This specimen consisted of PBMCs, obtained after 36 months of ibrutinib treatment. These receptors originate from a human donor with chronic lymphocytic leukemia.

CDR3 coding DNA: TGCGCCAGCAGCCAACATCTGGTGGGACAGGGCGGGTCCTACAATGAGCAGTTCTTC. Its protein product is CASSQHLVGQGGSYNEQFF. This sequence joins TRBV4-1 and TRBJ2-1; 9 nucleotides agree with TRBD1. The junction had 12 bases not matched to a gene; V was cut back by 2 bases and J by 1 base. CDR3 length equals 19 residues. The germline gives CDR1 MGHRA, CDR2 YSYEKL.

The genes are TRBV27 and TRBJ2-3; tentative D call: TRBD2 (5 bases). The CDR3 runs to 17 residues. From germline, CDR1 is MNHEY and CDR2 SMNVEV (reference sequence). The germline V and J ends were trimmed by 7 bases and 0 bases, with 20 bases remaining between them. In DNA form, the CDR3 reads TGTGCCAGCACCACCTCTGCTAGCCCTGTCAGCACAGATACGCAGTATTTT. Translating it yields CASTTSASPVSTDTQYF.